These 4 T cell receptor beta chains share one sample of origin, sequenced in a study of human T cells and chemical hapten exposure. MiXCR, run by TCRdb on the RACE reads, gives a single entry per CDR3 protein. The sample lists 95,000 to 150,000 distinct CDR3 sequences, around 10% seen once, with 2.4% in the top ten. As for time point: patch test 3, about 24 weeks after DPC sensitization. Treatment specified: therapeutic diphenylcyclopropenone sensitization with weekly scalp DPC. The sample here was whole blood, taken in connection with sensitization to the hapten diphenylcyclopropenone (DPC). Receptors originate from a woman aged 45-59 years with alopecia areata. Some clones in this sample may be carry-over from other donors' samples.

This clonotype was recorded a few times. The V gene is TRBV12-3 or TRBV12-4, the J gene TRBJ2-2; D remains ambiguous. V lost 1 base, J lost 9 bases, and 9 bases lay in between. The CDR3 loop spans 13 amino acids. Here the CDR3 reads CASSLGPTRELFF. CDR3 DNA sequence: TGTGCCAGCAGTTTAGGCCCGACCCGGGAGCTGTTTTTT.

This clonotype was picked up many times. The V and J genes are TRBV10-3 and TRBJ2-3; TRBD2 matches 10 bases. V was pared by 4 bases and J by 5 bases, with 6 bases of the junction left unmatched. The length of the CDR3 is 15 residues. CDR1 and CDR2 (germline): ENHRY, SYGVKD. Written as DNA, the CDR3 is TGTGCCATCAGTGGAAGCGGGGGGGCCGGAGATACGCAGTATTTT. Translation: CAISGSGGAGDTQYF.

This clonotype appeared a few times. The chain uses TRBV27 and TRBJ1-4; 11 bases are a match to TRBD1. The CDR3 is 15 amino acids. V lost 3 bases, J lost 9 bases, and 6 bases stayed unmatched. Germline values: CDR1 MNHEY, CDR2 SMNVEV (reference sequence). CDR3 nucleotide sequence: TGTGCCAGCAGTTTTCTGGACAGGGGGCGGAAAAAACTGTTTTTT. Translated: CASSFLDRGRKKLFF.

The chain is built from TRBV12-3 or TRBV12-4 and TRBJ2-1; D remains ambiguous. V lost 7 bases and J lost 8, with 12 bases in between. The CDR3 sequence is 12 residues long. The DNA of the CDR3 is TGTGCCAGCACCTGGGCCGTGGATGAGCAGTTCTTC. Its protein is CASTWAVDEQFF.